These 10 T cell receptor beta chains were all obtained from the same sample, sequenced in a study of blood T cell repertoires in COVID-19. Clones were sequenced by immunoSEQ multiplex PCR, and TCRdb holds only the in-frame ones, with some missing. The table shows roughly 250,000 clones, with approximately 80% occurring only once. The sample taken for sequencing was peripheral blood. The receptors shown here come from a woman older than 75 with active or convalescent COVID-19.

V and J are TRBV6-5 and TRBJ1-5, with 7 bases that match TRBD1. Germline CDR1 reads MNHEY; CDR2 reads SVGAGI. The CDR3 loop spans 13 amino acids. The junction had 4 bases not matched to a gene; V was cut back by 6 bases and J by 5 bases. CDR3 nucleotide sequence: TGTGCCAGCAGAACAGGGGAGGATCAGCCCCAGCATTTT. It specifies CASRTGEDQPQHF.

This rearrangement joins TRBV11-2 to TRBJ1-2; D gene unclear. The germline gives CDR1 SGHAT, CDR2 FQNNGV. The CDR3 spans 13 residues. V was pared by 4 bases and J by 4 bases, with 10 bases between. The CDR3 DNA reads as TGTGCCAGCAGCTCGTTAGACATCTATGGCTACACCTTC. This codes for CASSSLDIYGYTF.

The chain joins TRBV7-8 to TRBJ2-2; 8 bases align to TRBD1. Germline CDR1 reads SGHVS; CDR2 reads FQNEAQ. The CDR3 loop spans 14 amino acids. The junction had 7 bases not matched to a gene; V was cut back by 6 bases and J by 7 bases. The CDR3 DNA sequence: TGTGCCAGCAGATCTACAGGGGGGATCGGGGAGCTGTTTTTT. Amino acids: CASRSTGGIGELFF.

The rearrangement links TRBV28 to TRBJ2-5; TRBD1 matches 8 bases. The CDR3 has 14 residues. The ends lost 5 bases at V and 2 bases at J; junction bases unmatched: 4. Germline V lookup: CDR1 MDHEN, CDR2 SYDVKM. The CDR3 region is CASSLDRVQETQYF. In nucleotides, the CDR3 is TGTGCCAGCAGTCTGGACAGGGTTCAAGAGACCCAGTACTTC. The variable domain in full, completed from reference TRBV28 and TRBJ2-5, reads DVKVTQSSRYLVKRTGEKVFLECVQDMDHENMFWYRQDPGLGLRLIYFSYDVKMKEKGDIPEGYSVSREKKERFSLILESASTNQTSMYLCASSLDRVQETQYFGPGTRLLVL.

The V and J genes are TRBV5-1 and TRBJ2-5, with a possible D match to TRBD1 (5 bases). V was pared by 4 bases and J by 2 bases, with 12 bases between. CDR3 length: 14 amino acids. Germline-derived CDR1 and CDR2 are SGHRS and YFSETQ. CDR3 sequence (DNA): TGCGCCAGCAGCCTCGGACACATACAAGAGACCCAGTACTTC. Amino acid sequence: CASSLGHIQETQYF.

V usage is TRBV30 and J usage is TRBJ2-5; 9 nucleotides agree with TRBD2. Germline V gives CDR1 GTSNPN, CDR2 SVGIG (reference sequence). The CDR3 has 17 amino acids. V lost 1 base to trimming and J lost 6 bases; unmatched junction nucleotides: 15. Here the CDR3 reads CAWSELNHGTSRQTQYF. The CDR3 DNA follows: TGTGCCTGGAGTGAACTTAATCACGGGACTAGCAGGCAGACCCAGTACTTC.

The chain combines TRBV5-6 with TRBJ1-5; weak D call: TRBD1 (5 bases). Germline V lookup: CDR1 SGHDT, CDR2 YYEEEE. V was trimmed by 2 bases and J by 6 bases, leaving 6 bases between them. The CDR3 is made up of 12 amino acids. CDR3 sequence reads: CASSFTGQPQHF. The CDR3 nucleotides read TGTGCCAGCAGCTTCACAGGTCAGCCCCAGCATTTT.

As DNA, the CDR3 is TGTGCCAGCAGCGTAGGTCCAGGGGCCCTCTACGAGCAGTACTTC. Translation gives CASSVGPGALYEQYF. The chain links TRBV9 to TRBJ2-7; possible D gene TRBD1, 6 bases. This CDR3 has 15 residues. Germline V CDR1 and CDR2: SGDLS, YYNGEE. Deletions cut 0 bases from V and 3 bases from J, with 13 bases between.

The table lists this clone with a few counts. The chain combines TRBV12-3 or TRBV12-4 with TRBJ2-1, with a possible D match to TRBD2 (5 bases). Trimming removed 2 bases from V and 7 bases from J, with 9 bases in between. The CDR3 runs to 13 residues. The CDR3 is CASSLLALNEQFF. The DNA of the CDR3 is TGTGCCAGCAGTTTACTAGCCTTAAATGAGCAGTTCTTC.

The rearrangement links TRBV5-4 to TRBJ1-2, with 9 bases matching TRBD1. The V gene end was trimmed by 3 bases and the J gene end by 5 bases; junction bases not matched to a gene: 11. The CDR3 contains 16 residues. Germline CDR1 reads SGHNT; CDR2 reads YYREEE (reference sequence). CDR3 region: CASSSLAGQGTYGYTF. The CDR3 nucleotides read TGTGCCAGCAGCTCTTTGGCTGGACAGGGGACTTATGGCTACACCTTC.